The T cell receptor beta chain described here comes from a study of T cell clonality in common variable immunodeficiency. Study observations and caveats: Links between repertoire features and CVID complications were heterogeneity-limited. The cause of increased CVID clonality remains unclear without subpopulation sequencing. Shared TCRbeta clones were fewer between CVID subjects than controls. Fewer deletions and N-nucleotide insertions were reportedly seen in common variable immunodeficiency TCR beta sequences.

This clone was seen many times. Its antigen is undetermined. Read sequence stops 3 residues before the CDR3 end, and the germline J gene provides the missing end. Libraries were prepared by immunoSEQ multiplex PCR; TCRdb keeps only in-frame clonotypes and omits some of them. The sample contains some 53,000 clones, none of them singletons. Trimming took 4 bases from V and 1 from J; bases not matched to a gene: 6. Germline V gene lookup returns CDR1 LNHDA and CDR2 SQIVND (reference sequence). The CDR3 runs to 17 residues. The TCR sequence derives from a person between 18 and 75 years old in good health. This chain uses TRBV19 with TRBJ2-1; 11 bases are a match to TRBD2. The sample taken for sequencing was peripheral blood mononuclear cells. The DNA read from the CDR3 is TGTGCCAGTAGTACCGGGCGACTAGCGGGATCCTACAATGAG. It encodes CASSTGRLAGSYNE. The CDR3 as a whole reads CASSTGRLAGSYNEQFF.